This TCR beta chain was profiled in a study of blood T cell repertoires in COVID-19. At the level of the study: Whether acute or convalescent, the COVID-19 samples came from the United States, Italy and Spain.

Turning to this clone: Other DNA sequences in the same sample also yield this CDR3.

The V gene's germline CDR1 is LNHDA and CDR2 SQIVND (reference sequence). Trimming shortened V by 5 bases and J by 3 bases, and 11 bases separated the two germline ends. This CDR3 is 13 amino acids long. The assay was immunoSEQ multiplex PCR, and TCRdb's table has in-frame clones only and misses some. The table shows 300,000 to 450,000 clones, with 87% occurring only once. The specimen was peripheral blood. The chain combines TRBV19 with TRBJ2-7, with TRBD1 as a possible D gene (5 bases). This sequence originates from a woman aged 25-40 years with COVID-19, enrolled during active disease. This CDR3 reads CASSPGLLYEQYF. In nucleotides, the CDR3 is TGTGCCAGTAGTCCAGGGCTCCTCTACGAGCAGTACTTC.